The 8 T cell receptor beta chains in this list originate from one sample, sequenced in a study of T cell changes during pregnancy in multiple sclerosis. Sequencing used immunoSEQ multiplex PCR; TCRdb keeps in-frame clones, though not all of them. The sample lists 40,000 to 50,000 clones; 90% were seen once. The specimen comprised CD8+ T cells from peripheral blood mononuclear cells, sampled in the first trimester of pregnancy. These receptors all stem from a female donor with multiple sclerosis, enrolled in a pregnancy study.

CDR3 sequence reads: CASSEAVGSQETQYF. The CDR3 DNA reads TGTGCCAGCAGTGAAGCCGTAGGGAGCCAAGAGACCCAGTACTTC. This chain links TRBV6-1 with TRBJ2-5; D may be TRBD2 (5 bases). V was cut by 0 bases and J by 1 base, with 9 bases left in between. Looked up from germline, CDR1 is MNHNS and CDR2 is SASEGT. The CDR3 has 15 amino acids.

The rearrangement links TRBV29-1 to TRBJ2-3, with 7 nucleotides matching TRBD2. The CDR3 sequence is 10 residues long. Germline V gene lookup returns CDR1 SQVTM and CDR2 ANQGSEA. J was trimmed by 13 bases and V by 7 bases; bases with no gene match: 8. In nucleotides, the CDR3 is TGCAGCGCAGAGAGTGGGGGGGAGTATTTT. Translated: CSAESGGEYF.

This clone was seen a single time. The chain links TRBV6-6 to TRBJ2-5, with D maybe TRBD2 (6 bases). V lost 5 bases to trimming and J lost 2 bases, with 12 bases between them. The CDR3 covers 14 residues. The germline gives CDR1 MNHNY, CDR2 SVGAGI (reference sequence). The CDR3 DNA reads TGTGCCAGCAGTGCATTGGGGGGACAAGAGACCCAGTACTTC. Encoded protein: CASSALGGQETQYF.

The chain is built from TRBV9 and TRBJ2-1; D is possibly TRBD2 (5 bases). The CDR3 loop spans 14 amino acids. The germline V gene encodes CDR1 SGDLS and CDR2 YYNGEE. Trimming cost V 0 bases and J 8 bases, with 12 bases left between them. CDR3 sequence (DNA): TGTGCCAGCAGCGTAGGAGGAGGCTGGGATGAGCAGTTCTTC. Translation: CASSVGGGWDEQFF.

The chain recombines TRBV27 with TRBJ2-7; possible D gene TRBD1, 6 bases. The CDR3 runs to 16 residues. Germline assignment: CDR1 MNHEY and CDR2 SMNVEV (reference sequence). The V end was cut by 0 bases, the J end by 4 bases, with 16 bases between. In DNA, the CDR3 is TGTGCCAGCAGTTTATCAACAGGGCGAGTTATTTACGAGCAGTACTTC. This sequence encodes CASSLSTGRVIYEQYF.

The V call is TRBV15, the J call TRBJ1-5; no reliable D call. V was pared by 1 base and J by 0 bases, with 10 bases between. This CDR3 has 16 residues. Germline V lookup: CDR1 LNHNV, CDR2 YYDKDF (reference sequence). CDR3 DNA sequence: TGTGCCACCAGCAGAGCCGGGAAGAATAGCAATCAGCCCCAGCATTTT. Protein product: CATSRAGKNSNQPQHF.

With regard to this clone: An end of the junction does not agree with germline; a read error may underlie this. The rearrangement joins TRBV4-3 to TRBJ1-1; D might be TRBD1 (6 bases). The CDR3 spans 12 residues. Per germline, CDR1 LGHNA and CDR2 YSLEER. CDR3 coding DNA: TGCGCCAGCAGCCGCTGGGAGGGGGGTCAGCTCTTT. Translated: CASSRWEGGQLF.

The chain uses TRBV11-2 and TRBJ2-1; 10 bases are shared with TRBD1. The CDR3 is 19 amino acids. V lost 5 bases and J lost 4; bases outside the gene matches: 17. Per germline, CDR1 SGHAT and CDR2 FQNNGV. The CDR3 here is CASSDPVVTRDRGYNEQFF. CDR3 DNA sequence: TGTGCCAGCAGCGATCCCGTCGTTACACGGGACAGGGGTTACAATGAGCAGTTCTTC.